This TCR beta chain was documented in a study of T-cell reconstitution after alpha-beta-depleted transplantation in children. Unique molecular identifiers were incorporated during preparation of the TCRbeta library. TCRdb processed the PCR reads anew with MiXCR; each CDR3 protein has one entry. The profile shows roughly 590,000 distinct CDR3 sequences, roughly 15% of them singletons. This CDR3 is built from 14 residues. V lost 6 bases to trimming and J lost 1 base; unmatched junction nucleotides: 4. This clonotype came up many times. The receptor's source is a human donor who donated a stem cell graft to a child with acute myeloid leukemia. The input for sequencing was PBMCs from the stem cell graft donor, taken from the stem cell graft. This chain joins TRBV12-3 or TRBV12-4 and TRBJ2-5, with 8 bases lining up with TRBD1. CDR3 region: CASSLGQAQETQYF. The CDR3 DNA is TGTGCCAGCAGCTTGGGACAGGCCCAAGAGACCCAGTACTTC.